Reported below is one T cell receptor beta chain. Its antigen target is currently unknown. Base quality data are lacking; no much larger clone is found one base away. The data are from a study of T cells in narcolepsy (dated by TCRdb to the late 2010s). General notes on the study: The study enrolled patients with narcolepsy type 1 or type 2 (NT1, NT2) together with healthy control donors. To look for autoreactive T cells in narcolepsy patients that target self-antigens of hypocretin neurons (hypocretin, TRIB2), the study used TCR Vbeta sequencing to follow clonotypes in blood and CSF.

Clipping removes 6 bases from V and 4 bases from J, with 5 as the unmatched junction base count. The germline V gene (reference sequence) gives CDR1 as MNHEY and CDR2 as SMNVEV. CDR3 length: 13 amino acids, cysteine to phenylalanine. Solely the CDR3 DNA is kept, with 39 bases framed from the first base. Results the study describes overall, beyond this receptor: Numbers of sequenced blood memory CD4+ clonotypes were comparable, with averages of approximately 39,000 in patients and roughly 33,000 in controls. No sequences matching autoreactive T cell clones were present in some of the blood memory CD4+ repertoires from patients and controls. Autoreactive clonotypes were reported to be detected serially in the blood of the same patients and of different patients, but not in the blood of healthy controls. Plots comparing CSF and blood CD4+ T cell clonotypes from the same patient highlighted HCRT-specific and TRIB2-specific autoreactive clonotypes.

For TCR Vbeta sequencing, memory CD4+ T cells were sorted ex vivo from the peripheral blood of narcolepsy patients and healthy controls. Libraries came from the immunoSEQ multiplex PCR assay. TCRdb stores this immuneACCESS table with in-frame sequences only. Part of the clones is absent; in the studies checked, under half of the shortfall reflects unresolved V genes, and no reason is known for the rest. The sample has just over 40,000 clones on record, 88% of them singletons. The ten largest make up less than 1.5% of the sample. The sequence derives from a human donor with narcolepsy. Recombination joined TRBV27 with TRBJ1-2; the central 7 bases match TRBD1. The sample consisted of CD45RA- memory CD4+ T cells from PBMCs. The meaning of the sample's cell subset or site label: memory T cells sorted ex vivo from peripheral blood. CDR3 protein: CASSKQGTYGYTF. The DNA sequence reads TGTGCCAGCAGCAAACAGGGGACCTATGGCTACACCTTC.